This TCR beta chain appears in the sequencing data of a study of response to subunit inactivated influenza vaccine. V lost 6 bases, J lost 8 bases, and 16 bases lay in between. Per germline, CDR1 ENHRY and CDR2 SYGVKD. This CDR3 is built from 14 residues. Via MiXCR, TCRdb re-called the RT-PCR reads, giving one row per CDR3 protein. The table records more than 550,000 distinct CDR3 sequences, about 11% of them present only once. Study-wide results and caveats: Each seasonal flu vaccination may recruit only limited new T cells, authors suggested.

Points on this clonotype: Its specificity is unknown.

The clonotype originates from a middle-aged man who received an inactivated influenza vaccine. Sequencing was performed on PBMCs from blood, taken on the day of vaccination. V gene TRBV10-3 combines with J gene TRBJ2-2, with D maybe TRBD1 (6 bases). The CDR3 DNA sequence: TGTGCCATCAGGGATCGGGACACCACGGGGGAGCTGTTTTTT. Protein sequence: CAIRDRDTTGELFF.